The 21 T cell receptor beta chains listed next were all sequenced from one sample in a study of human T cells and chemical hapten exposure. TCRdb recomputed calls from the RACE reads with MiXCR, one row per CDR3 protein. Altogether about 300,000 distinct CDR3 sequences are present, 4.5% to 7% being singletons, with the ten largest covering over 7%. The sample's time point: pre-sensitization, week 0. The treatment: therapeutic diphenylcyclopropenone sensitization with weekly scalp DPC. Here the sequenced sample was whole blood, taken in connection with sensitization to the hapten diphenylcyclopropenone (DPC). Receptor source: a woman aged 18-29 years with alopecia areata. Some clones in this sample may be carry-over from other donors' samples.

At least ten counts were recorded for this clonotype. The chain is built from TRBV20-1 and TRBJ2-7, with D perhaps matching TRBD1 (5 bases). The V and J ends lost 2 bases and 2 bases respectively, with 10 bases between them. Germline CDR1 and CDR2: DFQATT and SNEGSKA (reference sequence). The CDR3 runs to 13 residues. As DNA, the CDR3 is TGCAGTGCTAGAAGCGCAGGGACCTACGAGCAGTACTTC. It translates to CSARSAGTYEQYF.

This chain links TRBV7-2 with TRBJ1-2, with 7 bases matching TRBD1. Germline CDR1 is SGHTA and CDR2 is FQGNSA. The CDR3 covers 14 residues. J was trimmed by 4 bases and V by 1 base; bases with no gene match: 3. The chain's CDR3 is CASSLEGAAYGYTF. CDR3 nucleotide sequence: TGTGCCAGCAGCTTAGAGGGGGCCGCCTATGGCTACACCTTC.

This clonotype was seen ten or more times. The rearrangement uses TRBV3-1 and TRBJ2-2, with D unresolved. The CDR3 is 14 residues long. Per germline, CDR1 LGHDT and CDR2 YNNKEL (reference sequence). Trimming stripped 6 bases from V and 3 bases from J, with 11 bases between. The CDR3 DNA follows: TGTGCCAGCAGTTTCCAGTCGTACACCGGGGAGCTGTTTTTT. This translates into CASSFQSYTGELFF.

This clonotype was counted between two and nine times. This CDR3 is CASSQGPGGGYTF. CDR3 nucleotides: TGTGCCAGCAGCCAAGGGCCAGGGGGCGGCTACACCTTC. V and J are TRBV3-1 and TRBJ1-2; TRBD1 agrees at 8 bases. This CDR3 is 13 amino acids long. V shed 1 base, J shed 8 bases, and the junction held 3 bases outside the gene matches. Looked up from germline, CDR1 is LGHDT and CDR2 is YNNKEL (reference sequence).

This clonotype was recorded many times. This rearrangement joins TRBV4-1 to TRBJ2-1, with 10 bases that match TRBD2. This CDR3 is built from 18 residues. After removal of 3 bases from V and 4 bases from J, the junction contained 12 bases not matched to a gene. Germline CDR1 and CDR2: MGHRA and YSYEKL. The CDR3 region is CASSQIKSGLAKYNEQFF. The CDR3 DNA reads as TGCGCCAGCAGCCAGATTAAATCGGGACTAGCGAAATACAATGAGCAGTTCTTC.

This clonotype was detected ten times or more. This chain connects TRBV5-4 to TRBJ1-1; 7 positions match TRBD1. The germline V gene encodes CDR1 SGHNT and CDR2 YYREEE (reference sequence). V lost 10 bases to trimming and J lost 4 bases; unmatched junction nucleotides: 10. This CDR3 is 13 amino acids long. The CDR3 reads CAVETRDSTEAFF. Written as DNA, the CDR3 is TGTGCCGTCGAGACTCGGGACAGCACTGAAGCTTTCTTT. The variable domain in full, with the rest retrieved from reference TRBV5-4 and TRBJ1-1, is ETGVTQSPTHLIKTRGQQVTLRCSSQSGHNTVSWYQQALGQGPQFIFQYYREEENGRGNFPPRFSGLQFPNYSSELNVNALELDDSALYLCAVETRDSTEAFFGQGTRLTVV.

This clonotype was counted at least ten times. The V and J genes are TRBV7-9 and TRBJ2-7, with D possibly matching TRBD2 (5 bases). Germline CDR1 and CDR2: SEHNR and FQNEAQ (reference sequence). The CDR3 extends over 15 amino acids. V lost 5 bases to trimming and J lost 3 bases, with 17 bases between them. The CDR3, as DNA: TGTGCCAGCAGCCCCCGGGATGAAAATTTCTACGAGCAGTACTTC. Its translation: CASSPRDENFYEQYF.

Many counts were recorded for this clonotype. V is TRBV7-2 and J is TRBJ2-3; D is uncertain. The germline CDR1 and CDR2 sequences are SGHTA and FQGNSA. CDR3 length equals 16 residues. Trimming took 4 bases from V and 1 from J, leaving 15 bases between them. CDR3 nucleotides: TGTGCCAGCAGCTCTGAAGAGTCAACGGGCACAGATACGCAGTATTTT. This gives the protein CASSSEESTGTDTQYF.

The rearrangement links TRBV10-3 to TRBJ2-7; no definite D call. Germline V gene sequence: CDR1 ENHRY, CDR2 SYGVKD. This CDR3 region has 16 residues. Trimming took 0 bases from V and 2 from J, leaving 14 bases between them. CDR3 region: CAISESLGMGTYEQYF. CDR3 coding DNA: TGTGCCATCAGTGAGTCTCTGGGGATGGGGACCTACGAGCAGTACTTC.

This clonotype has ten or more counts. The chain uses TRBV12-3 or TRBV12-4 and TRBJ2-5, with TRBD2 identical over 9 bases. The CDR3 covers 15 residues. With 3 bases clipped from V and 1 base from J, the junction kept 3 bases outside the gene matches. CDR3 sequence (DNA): TGTGCCAGCAGTTTGAGCGGGGGGACCCAAGAGACCCAGTACTTC. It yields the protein CASSLSGGTQETQYF.

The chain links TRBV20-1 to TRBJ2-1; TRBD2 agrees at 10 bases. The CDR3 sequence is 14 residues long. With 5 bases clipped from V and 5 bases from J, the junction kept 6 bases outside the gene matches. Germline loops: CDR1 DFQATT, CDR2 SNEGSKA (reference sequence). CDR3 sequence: CSAYGTSADNEQFF. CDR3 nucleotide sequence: TGCAGTGCTTACGGGACTAGCGCTGACAATGAGCAGTTCTTC.

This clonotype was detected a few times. The CDR3 DNA reads TGCAGTGCCCGTCCACCGCCGGCAGCTGAAAAACTGTTTTTT. Protein: CSARPPPAAEKLFF. The V call is TRBV20-1, the J call TRBJ1-4; D gene uncertain. The V end lost 6 bases, the J end lost 7 bases, and 18 bases lay between the germline ends. The V gene's germline CDR1 is DFQATT and CDR2 SNEGSKA (reference sequence). This CDR3 comprises 14 residues.

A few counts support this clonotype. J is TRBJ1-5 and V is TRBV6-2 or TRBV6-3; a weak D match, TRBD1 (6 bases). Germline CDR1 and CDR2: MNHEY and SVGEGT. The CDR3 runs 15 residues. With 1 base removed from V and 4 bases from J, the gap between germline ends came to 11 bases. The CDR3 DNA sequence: TGTGCCAGCAGTTACTTCGACAGGACTAATCAGCCCCAGCATTTT. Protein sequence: CASSYFDRTNQPQHF.

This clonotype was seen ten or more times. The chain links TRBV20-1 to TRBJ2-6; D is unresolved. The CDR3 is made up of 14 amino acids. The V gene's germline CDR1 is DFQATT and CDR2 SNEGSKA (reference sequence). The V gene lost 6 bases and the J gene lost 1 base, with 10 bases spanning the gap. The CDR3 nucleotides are TGCAGTGCCATGGTCCAATCTGGGGCCAACGTCCTGACTTTC. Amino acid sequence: CSAMVQSGANVLTF.

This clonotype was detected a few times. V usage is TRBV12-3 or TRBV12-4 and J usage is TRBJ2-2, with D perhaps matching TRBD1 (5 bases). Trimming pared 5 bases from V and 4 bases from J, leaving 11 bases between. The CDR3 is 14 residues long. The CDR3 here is CASSHPTVTGELFF. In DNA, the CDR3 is TGTGCCAGCAGTCACCCGACAGTCACCGGGGAGCTGTTTTTT.

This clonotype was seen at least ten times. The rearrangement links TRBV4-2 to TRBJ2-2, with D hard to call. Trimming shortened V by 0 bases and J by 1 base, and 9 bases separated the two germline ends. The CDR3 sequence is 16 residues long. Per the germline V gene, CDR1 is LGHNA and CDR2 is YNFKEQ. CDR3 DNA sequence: TGTGCCAGCAGCCAAGAGAAGGGCCTGAACACCGGGGAGCTGTTTTTT. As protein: CASSQEKGLNTGELFF.

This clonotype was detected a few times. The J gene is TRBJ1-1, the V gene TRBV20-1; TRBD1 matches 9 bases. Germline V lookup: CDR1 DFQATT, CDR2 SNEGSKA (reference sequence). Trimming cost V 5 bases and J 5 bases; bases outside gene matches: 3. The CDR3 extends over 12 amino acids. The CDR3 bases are TGCAGTGCTGGGACAGGGAGGACTGAAGCTTTCTTT. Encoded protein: CSAGTGRTEAFF.

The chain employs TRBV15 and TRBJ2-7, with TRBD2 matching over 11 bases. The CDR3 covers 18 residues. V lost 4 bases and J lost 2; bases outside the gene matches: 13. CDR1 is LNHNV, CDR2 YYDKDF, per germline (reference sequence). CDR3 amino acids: CATSTHLAGGPKTYEQYF. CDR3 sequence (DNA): TGTGCCACCAGCACTCATCTAGCGGGGGGCCCGAAAACCTACGAGCAGTACTTC.

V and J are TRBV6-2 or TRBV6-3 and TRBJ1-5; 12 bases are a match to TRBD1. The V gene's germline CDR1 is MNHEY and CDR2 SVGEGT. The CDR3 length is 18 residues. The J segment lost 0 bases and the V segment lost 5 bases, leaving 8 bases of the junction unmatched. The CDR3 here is CASSAGTGGFPSNQPQHF. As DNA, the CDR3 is TGTGCCAGCAGTGCCGGGACAGGGGGCTTTCCTAGCAATCAGCCCCAGCATTTT.

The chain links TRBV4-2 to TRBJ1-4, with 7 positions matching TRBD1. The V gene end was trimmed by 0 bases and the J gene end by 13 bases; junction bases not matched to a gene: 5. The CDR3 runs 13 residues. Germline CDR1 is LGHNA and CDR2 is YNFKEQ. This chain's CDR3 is CASSQERGQSLFF. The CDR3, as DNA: TGTGCCAGCAGCCAAGAGAGGGGACAGTCACTGTTTTTT.

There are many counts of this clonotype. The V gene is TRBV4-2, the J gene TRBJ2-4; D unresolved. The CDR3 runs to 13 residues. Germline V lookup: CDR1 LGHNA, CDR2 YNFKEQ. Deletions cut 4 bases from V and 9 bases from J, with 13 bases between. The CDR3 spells CASSPLRSGIQYF. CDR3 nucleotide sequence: TGTGCCAGCAGCCCCCTCCGCTCCGGCATTCAGTACTTC.